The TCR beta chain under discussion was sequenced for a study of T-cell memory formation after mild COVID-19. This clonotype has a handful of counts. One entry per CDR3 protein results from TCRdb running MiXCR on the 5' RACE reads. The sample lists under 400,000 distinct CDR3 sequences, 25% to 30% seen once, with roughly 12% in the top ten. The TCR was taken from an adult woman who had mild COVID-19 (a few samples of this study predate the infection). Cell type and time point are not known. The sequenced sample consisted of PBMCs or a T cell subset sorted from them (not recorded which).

The CDR3 loop is CSARVTQFSYNEQFF. The CDR3 nucleotides are TGCAGTGCTAGAGTTACTCAGTTCTCCTACAATGAGCAGTTCTTC. The chain carries TRBV20-1 and TRBJ2-1; D is unclear. Trimming pared 1 base from V and 0 bases from J, leaving 10 bases between. From germline, CDR1 is DFQATT and CDR2 SNEGSKA (reference sequence). This CDR3 is 15 amino acids long.